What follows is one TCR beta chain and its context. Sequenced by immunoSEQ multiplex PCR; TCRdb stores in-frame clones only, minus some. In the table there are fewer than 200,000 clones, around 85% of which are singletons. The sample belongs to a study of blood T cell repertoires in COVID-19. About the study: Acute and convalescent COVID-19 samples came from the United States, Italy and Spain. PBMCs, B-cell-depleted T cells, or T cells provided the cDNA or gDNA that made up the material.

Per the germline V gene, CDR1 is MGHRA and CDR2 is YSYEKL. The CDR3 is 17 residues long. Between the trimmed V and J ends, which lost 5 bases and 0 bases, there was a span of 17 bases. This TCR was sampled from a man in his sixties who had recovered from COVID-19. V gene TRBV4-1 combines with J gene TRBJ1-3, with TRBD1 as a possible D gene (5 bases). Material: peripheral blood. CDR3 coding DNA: TGCGCCAGCAGCAACAGAGGGGAGGCTGGCTCTGGAAACACCATATATTTT. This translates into CASSNRGEAGSGNTIYF.